This TCR beta chain was sequenced for a study of blood T cell repertoires in COVID-19. As handled by the study authors: Estimates of nucleated cell counts were drawn from the amplification of reference gene primers. Measured with immunoSEQ multiplex PCR; TCRdb has only the in-frame clones, and not every one. V, J and clone size are taken as reported in that table, and D and trimming were inferred from the DNA itself. The sample consists of 200,000 to 250,000 clones, approximately 86% of them appearing once. V dropped 2 bases and J dropped 0; count of bases not matched to a gene: 4. From germline, CDR1 is MNHEY and CDR2 SVGEGT. The CDR3 contains 16 residues.

The chain carries TRBV6-2 or TRBV6-3 and TRBJ2-3; 8 nucleotides agree with TRBD1. This clonotype was sampled from a woman aged 50 to 60 with COVID-19, enrolled during active disease. The sequenced material came from peripheral blood. The CDR3 nucleotides are TGTGCCAGCAGTTACCGGACAGGGATAAGCACAGATACGCAGTATTTT. This translates into CASSYRTGISTDTQYF.